A single sample gave rise to the 25 T cell receptor beta chains below, sequenced in a study of cytomegalovirus exposure and HLA in healthy donors. The primer mix had 60 Vbeta and 13 Jbeta primers. Measured with immunoSEQ multiplex PCR; TCRdb has only the in-frame clones, and not every one. This repertoire shows roughly 250,000 clones, roughly four fifths found once; its top ten account for roughly 2%. The sample consisted of PBMCs. These receptors all stem from a woman between 40 and 55 years old in good health and CMV-seropositive.

This chain uses TRBV28 with TRBJ1-5; D possibly corresponds to TRBD1 (5 bases). The CDR3 totals 14 residues. Trimming removed 3 bases from V and 9 bases from J, with 15 bases in between. CDR1 and CDR2 from the germline V gene are MDHEN and SYDVKM. CDR3 coding DNA: TGTGCCAGCAGTTTGGGGCAGACGGGTTCGCCCCAGCATTTT. This translates into CASSLGQTGSPQHF.

V gene TRBV18 combines with J gene TRBJ2-2; D remains unclear. The ends were cut back, 4 bases at V and 2 bases at J, with 14 bases in the middle. The CDR3 has 16 residues. Germline CDR1 is KGHSH and CDR2 is LQKENI. The CDR3 nucleotides are TGTGCCAGCTCACGGGTCCTAGTCCAAAACACCGGGGAGCTGTTTTTT. It codes for CASSRVLVQNTGELFF.

V usage is TRBV19 and J usage is TRBJ1-2; 8 nucleotides line up with TRBD1. The CDR3 sequence is 17 residues long. The trim removed 0 bases at V and 6 bases at J, leaving 12 bases unmatched. Germline CDR1 LNHDA, CDR2 SQIVND (reference sequence). CDR3 nucleotide sequence: TGTGCCAGTAGTATAGATCGGGCAGGGGGCCTTAAGGATGGCTACACCTTC. It is translated as CASSIDRAGGLKDGYTF. The whole variable domain, remainder taken from reference TRBV19 and TRBJ1-2, is DGGITQSPKYLFRKEGQNVTLSCEQNLNHDAMYWYRQDPGQGLRLIYYSQIVNDFQKGDIAEGYSVSREKKESFPLTVTSAQKNPTAFYLCASSIDRAGGLKDGYTFGSGTRLTVV.

Remarks on this clone: The same CDR3 arises from other DNA sequences in this sample as well. The chain joins TRBV5-1 to TRBJ1-2; D is ambiguous. The CDR3 is 15 amino acids. Germline CDR1 and CDR2: SGHRS and YFSETQ. V dropped 4 bases and J dropped 3 bases, with 16 bases sitting between them. CDR3 coding DNA: TGCGCCAGCAGCCTGGCTCCGGGGATAGACTATGGCTACACCTTC. This translates into CASSLAPGIDYGYTF.

A few counts support this clone. J is TRBJ2-3 and V is TRBV7-2; maybe TRBD1 (5 bases). Trimming removed 4 bases from V and 5 bases from J, with 19 bases in between. The CDR3 covers 16 residues. The germline V gene encodes CDR1 SGHTA and CDR2 FQGNSA. CDR3 protein: CASSSSFPRERDTQYF. CDR3 nucleotide sequence: TGTGCCAGCAGCTCCTCCTTCCCCAGGGAACGAGATACGCAGTATTTT.

This clone was observed a handful of times. V usage is TRBV7-3 and J usage is TRBJ2-1; 14 bases match TRBD2. Germline CDR1 reads SGHTA; CDR2 reads FQGTGA. This CDR3 is 19 amino acids long. V trimming: 4 bases; J trimming: 0 bases; junction bases outside the gene matches: 8. CDR3 nucleotide sequence: TGTGCCAGCAGCTCCACCGGGACTAGCGGGAGTACCTCCTACAATGAGCAGTTCTTC. This encodes CASSSTGTSGSTSYNEQFF.

This chain joins TRBV9 and TRBJ2-5, with 9 bases lining up with TRBD2. TRBJ2-7 matches the DNA end more closely, so the J call is doubtful. The length of the CDR3 is 14 residues. Germline V lookup: CDR1 SGDLS, CDR2 YYNGEE. Here the CDR3 reads CASSPLAGSYEQYF. CDR3 DNA: TGTGCCAGCAGCCCCCTAGCGGGGTCCTACGAGCAGTACTTC.

In nucleotides, the CDR3 is TGTGCCAGCAGCCAAGCCCTCCTAGCGGGAGATTATGAGCAGTTCTTC. Protein: CASSQALLAGDYEQFF. The V gene is TRBV14, the J gene TRBJ2-1, with TRBD2 matching 10 bases. The V gene's germline CDR1 is SGHDN and CDR2 FVKESK. The CDR3 spans 16 residues. V was clipped by 1 base and J by 8 bases; unmatched bases: 8.

This rearrangement joins TRBV4-3 to TRBJ2-1; 7 positions agree with TRBD2. The CDR3 has 17 residues. Trimming at V came to 0 bases and at J to 8 bases, leaving 13 bases not matched to a gene. Germline assignment: CDR1 LGHNA and CDR2 YSLEER. CDR3 amino acids: CASSQDWGGRGLYEQFF. In nucleotides, the CDR3 is TGCGCCAGCAGCCAAGATTGGGGCGGGAGAGGTTTATATGAGCAGTTCTTC.

This rearrangement joins TRBV30 to TRBJ1-3; possibly TRBD1 for D (6 bases). Germline loops: CDR1 GTSNPN, CDR2 SVGIG (reference sequence). V lost 5 bases, J lost 0 bases, and 14 bases lay in between. This CDR3 is 15 amino acids long. CDR3 residues: CAWGIGGSSGNTIYF. CDR3 coding DNA: TGTGCCTGGGGAATAGGGGGAAGCTCTGGAAACACCATATATTTT.

J is TRBJ2-7 and V is TRBV6-5, with 10 bases identical to TRBD1. CDR1 is MNHEY and CDR2 is SVGAGI in the germline V gene. The CDR3 runs 15 residues. V lost 0 bases and J lost 9; bases outside the gene matches: 8. CDR3 nucleotides: TGTGCCAGCAGTTACTCGGGGACAGGGGCCAGAGGGCAGTACTTC. Translation gives CASSYSGTGARGQYF.

The genes are TRBV6-1 and TRBJ2-3; D call uncertain. The length of the CDR3 is 14 residues. Germline V gene lookup returns CDR1 MNHNS and CDR2 SASEGT. Trimming shortened V by 3 bases and J by 4 bases, and 11 bases separated the two germline ends. In nucleotides, the CDR3 is TGTGCCAGCAGTGATTCCGGTGCCCCAGATACGCAGTATTTT. Translating gives CASSDSGAPDTQYF.

There are a few counts of this clone. The rearrangement uses TRBV13 and TRBJ2-1, with TRBD2 matching over 11 bases. Germline CDR1 and CDR2: PRHDT and FYEKMQ (reference sequence). CDR3 length: 18 amino acids. J lost 5 bases, V lost 5 bases, and 14 bases had no gene match. The CDR3 here is CASSHSVGLAGGDNEQFF. The CDR3 bases are TGTGCCAGCAGCCATAGTGTAGGGCTAGCGGGAGGTGACAATGAGCAGTTCTTC.

The chain's CDR3 is CASRYLGGGAGTEAFF. For the CDR3, the DNA is TGTGCCAGCAGATACCTTGGAGGGGGCGCTGGGACTGAAGCTTTCTTT. The V gene is TRBV27, the J gene TRBJ1-1; TRBD1 aligns across 7 bases. The CDR3 has 16 amino acids. The J segment lost 5 bases and the V segment lost 6 bases, leaving 15 bases of the junction unmatched. Per the germline V gene, CDR1 is MNHEY and CDR2 is SMNVEV (reference sequence).

Concerning this clone: The germline gene is not matched at one end of the junction; a read error may be the cause. The genes are TRBV7-9 and TRBJ1-1; D call uncertain. Germline lookup yields CDR1 SEHNR and CDR2 FQNEAQ (reference sequence). The CDR3 has 12 residues. CDR3 protein: CSSSLIRTEAFF. The CDR3 DNA reads as TGTTCCAGCAGCTTGATCAGGACTGAAGCTTTCTTT.

J is TRBJ2-7 and V is TRBV4-2, with 9 bases that match TRBD2. V was clipped by 1 base and J by 2 bases; unmatched bases: 9. Germline V gene data show CDR1 as LGHNA and CDR2 as YNFKEQ. This CDR3 spans 17 amino acids. CDR3 loop: CASSQGFPSGIPYEQYF. The CDR3 DNA sequence: TGTGCCAGCAGCCAAGGGTTCCCTAGCGGGATCCCCTACGAGCAGTACTTC.

The chain employs TRBV19 and TRBJ2-1; 8 bases line up with TRBD2. The germline V gene has CDR1 LNHDA and CDR2 SQIVND (reference sequence). The CDR3 covers 17 residues. The ends lost 4 bases at V and 6 bases at J; junction bases unmatched: 14. The CDR3 nucleotides read TGTGCCAGTAGTACCGCGACGGGACTAGGGGGGGGCAATGAGCAGTTCTTC. Translated: CASSTATGLGGGNEQFF. Combining the CDR3 with reference TRBV19 and TRBJ2-1 gives the whole variable domain DGGITQSPKYLFRKEGQNVTLSCEQNLNHDAMYWYRQDPGQGLRLIYYSQIVNDFQKGDIAEGYSVSREKKESFPLTVTSAQKNPTAFYLCASSTATGLGGGNEQFFGPGTRLTVL.

The chain is built from TRBV2 and TRBJ2-5; D gene ambiguous. With the DNA end fitting TRBJ2-7 better, the J assignment may be wrong. This CDR3 is 12 amino acids long. CDR1 and CDR2 (germline): SNHLY, FYNNEI. CDR3 DNA: TGTGCCAGCACGAGACTGAGATACGAGCAGTACTTC. This gives the protein CASTRLRYEQYF.

The chain employs TRBV5-1 and TRBJ1-1; D is possibly TRBD1 (6 bases). Germline assignment: CDR1 SGHRS and CDR2 YFSETQ. This CDR3 comprises 11 residues. Between the trimmed V and J ends, which lost 2 bases and 7 bases, there was a span of 6 bases. CDR3 sequence (DNA): TGCGCCAGCAGCTTACAGGGTGAAGCTTTCTTT. As protein: CASSLQGEAFF.

As concerns this clone: Other nucleotide sequences in the sample specify the same CDR3. This chain uses TRBV30 with TRBJ1-2; perhaps TRBD1 as D (5 bases). The CDR3 has 13 residues. Germline V gene data show CDR1 as GTSNPN and CDR2 as SVGIG (reference sequence). V lost 0 bases to trimming and J lost 8 bases, with 13 bases between them. The CDR3 nucleotides are TGTGCCTGGAGTGTTTTGCAGGGTGGGGGCTACACCTTC. Protein: CAWSVLQGGGYTF.

This chain links TRBV2 with TRBJ2-7; D unresolved. Germline V gene lookup returns CDR1 SNHLY and CDR2 FYNNEI. CDR3 length: 12 residues. The ends were cut back, 3 bases at V and 7 bases at J, with 10 bases in the middle. The CDR3 sequence is CASSEAPSEQYF. The CDR3 DNA reads TGTGCCAGCAGTGAGGCCCCCTCGGAGCAGTACTTC.

J is TRBJ1-2 and V is TRBV7-3, with TRBD1 as a possible D gene (5 bases). The germline V gene has CDR1 SGHTA and CDR2 FQGTGA. The CDR3 covers 15 residues. The germline V and J ends were trimmed by 0 bases and 0 bases, with 8 bases remaining between them. CDR3 coding DNA: TGTGCCAGCAGCTTAACGGGGGGGGCTAACTATGGCTACACCTTC. Translation: CASSLTGGANYGYTF.

The V call is TRBV19, the J call TRBJ2-3; 12 nucleotides match TRBD2. The germline V gene has CDR1 LNHDA and CDR2 SQIVND (reference sequence). This CDR3 has 15 residues. Unmatched junction bases numbered 6, after V lost 8 bases and J lost 3 bases. In DNA form, the CDR3 reads TGTGCCAGTTCCACACTAGCGGGAGGAACAGATACGCAGTATTTT. Protein sequence: CASSTLAGGTDTQYF.

The CDR3 here is CASSEGGGGLYNEQFF. For the CDR3, the DNA is TGTGCCAGCAGTGAAGGCGGGGGGGGACTCTACAATGAGCAGTTCTTC. This rearrangement joins TRBV6-1 to TRBJ2-1, with TRBD2 matching over 9 bases. Germline CDR1 is MNHNS and CDR2 is SASEGT. The length of the CDR3 is 16 residues. The V gene end was trimmed by 1 base and the J gene end by 3 bases; junction bases not matched to a gene: 4.

The V gene is TRBV27, the J gene TRBJ2-7, with D possibly matching TRBD1 (5 bases). This CDR3 has 13 residues. Trimming cost V 5 bases and J 2 bases, with 10 bases left between them. Germline lookup yields CDR1 MNHEY and CDR2 SMNVEV (reference sequence). Written as DNA, the CDR3 is TGTGCCAGCAGTCCACAGGTAGCCTACGAGCAGTACTTC. Amino acid sequence: CASSPQVAYEQYF.